Listed below are T cell receptor beta chains from one sample, sequenced in a study of blood T cell repertoires in COVID-19. Data came from immunoSEQ multiplex PCR; TCRdb stores just in-frame clones and leaves some out. This table has some 500,000 clones, roughly 90% appearing once. Source material: PBMCs or T cells enriched from blood (not recorded which). These receptors came from a woman between 40 and 50 years old who had recovered from COVID-19. CDR3s include the opening cysteine and the closing phenylalanine or tryptophan. D genes are given only for firm matches. A clone size is listed for some rows: how often the clone was seen (once, few, many), or a class if it is expanded.

TRBJ1-1,-,-,14,TRBV6-5,CASSSGQFITEAFF,TGTGCCAGCAGTTCAGGACAGTTCATCACTGAAGCTTTCTTT
TRBJ1-1,-,once,12,TRBV3-1/TRBV3-2,CASSQGQAEAFF,TGTGCCAGCAGCCAAGGACAGGCTGAAGCTTTCTTT
TRBJ2-2,TRBD1,-,17,TRBV7-2,CASSLGTGGANTGELFF,TGTGCCAGCAGCTTAGGGACAGGGGGCGCGAACACCGGGGAGCTGTTTTTT
TRBJ2-5,TRBD2,-,15,TRBV24-1,CATSDSTSAGETQYF,TGTGCCACCAGTGATTCAACTAGCGCCGGAGAGACCCAGTACTTC
TRBJ2-2,-,-,15,TRBV7-6,CASSPTGPDTGELFF,TGTGCCAGCAGCCCAACAGGGCCGGACACCGGGGAGCTGTTTTTT
TRBJ1-4,-,few,15,TRBV27,CASRTPGSTNEKLFF,TGTGCCAGCAGAACACCGGGGTCAACTAATGAAAAACTGTTTTTT
TRBJ1-1,-,-,16,TRBV7-2,CASSLWAAVMNTEAFF,TGTGCCAGCAGCTTATGGGCCGCCGTAATGAACACTGAAGCTTTCTTT
TRBJ1-5,-,-,13,TRBV2,CASSDRDNQPQHF,TGTGCCAGCAGTGACAGGGACAATCAGCCCCAGCATTTT
TRBJ2-3,-,-,16,TRBV2,CASTGFWGKTTDTQYF,TGTGCCAGCACGGGGTTCTGGGGAAAGACCACAGATACGCAGTATTTT
TRBJ2-7,-,-,15,TRBV19,CASSASGRGKVEQYF,TGTGCCAGTAGTGCCAGCGGCAGGGGAAAGGTCGAGCAGTACTTC
TRBJ2-7,TRBD2,-,13,TRBV12-3/TRBV12-4,CASSRRLAEEQYF,TGTGCCAGCAGCCGAAGACTAGCGGAAGAGCAGTACTTC
TRBJ2-5,-,-,12,TRBV15,CATSRARETQYF,TGTGCCACCAGCAGAGCGAGAGAGACCCAGTACTTC
TRBJ1-6,TRBD1,few,15,TRBV6-5,CASSYSGTENSPLHF,TGTGCCAGCAGTTACTCCGGGACAGAAAATTCACCCCTCCACTTT
TRBJ2-1,-,-,13,TRBV3-1/TRBV3-2,CASSQHRSNEQFF,TGTGCCAGCAGCCAACACAGATCAAATGAGCAGTTCTTC
TRBJ2-3,TRBD2,few,17,TRBV9,CASSETLAGVKIDTQYF,TGTGCCAGCAGCGAGACCCTAGCGGGAGTAAAGATAGATACGCAGTATTTT
TRBJ2-1,-,-,14,TRBV6-5,CASSYDPGVGEQFF,TGTGCCAGCAGTTACGACCCAGGGGTTGGTGAGCAGTTCTTC
TRBJ1-1,TRBD1,-,14,TRBV29-1,CSAERGQGHTEAFF,TGCAGCGCTGAAAGGGGACAGGGTCACACTGAAGCTTTCTTT
TRBJ1-3,-,-,16,TRBV18,CASSTQGSSSGNTIYF,TGTGCCAGCTCAACCCAGGGTTCGAGCTCTGGAAACACCATATATTTT
TRBJ1-1,-,-,13,TRBV6-2/TRBV6-3,CASSLGMNTEAFF,TGTGCCAGCAGTCTCGGGATGAACACTGAAGCTTTCTTT
TRBJ1-6,-,-,13,TRBV7-2,CASSFNQGSPLHF,TGTGCCAGCAGCTTTAACCAGGGGTCACCCCTCCACTTT